A single sample gave rise to the 22 T cell receptor beta chains below, sequenced in a study of T cell repertoires in cytomegalovirus infection. TCRdb re-analysed the reads in MiXCR, keeping a single row per CDR3 protein. The sample shows 150,000 to 200,000 distinct CDR3 sequences, approximately 20% of them seen only once. Source material: PBMCs. Source of these receptors: a human donor in good health (CMV status not recorded). Some clones in this sample may be carry-over from other donors' samples.

V gene TRBV28 combines with J gene TRBJ2-2; no reliable D call. Germline values: CDR1 MDHEN, CDR2 SYDVKM. V lost 2 bases and J lost 7, with 5 bases in between. This CDR3 is 12 amino acids long. This CDR3 is CASSLTDGELFF. The CDR3 region has the DNA TGTGCCAGCAGTTTAACAGACGGGGAGCTGTTTTTT.

This clonotype was observed at least ten times. The chain uses TRBV11-2 and TRBJ2-2, with 13 bases that match TRBD2. The V and J ends lost 5 bases and 5 bases, in that order; junction bases with no gene match: 8. Looked up from germline, CDR1 is SGHAT and CDR2 is FQNNGV. This CDR3 is 17 amino acids long. CDR3 in amino acids: CASSRQTSGRGTGELFF. The CDR3 nucleotides are TGTGCCAGCAGCCGCCAAACTAGCGGGAGGGGAACCGGGGAGCTGTTTTTT.

The chain links TRBV11-2 to TRBJ2-7, with 10 bases lining up with TRBD2. This CDR3 is 15 amino acids long. Germline V lookup: CDR1 SGHAT, CDR2 FQNNGV. Losses at the gene ends were 5 bases for V and 5 bases for J; bases not matched to a gene: 9. CDR3 DNA sequence: TGTGCCAGCAGCCCGGGGAGCGGGAGGGTCGACGAGCAGTACTTC. As protein: CASSPGSGRVDEQYF.

This clonotype has only a few counts. The J gene is TRBJ1-1, the V gene TRBV29-1, with a weak D call TRBD1 (5 bases). V dropped 4 bases and J dropped 6 bases, with 9 bases sitting between them. The germline V gene encodes CDR1 SQVTM and CDR2 ANQGSEA. The CDR3 length is 11 residues. This CDR3 is CSVVGPPEAFF. The CDR3 DNA reads TGCAGCGTTGTGGGGCCCCCTGAAGCTTTCTTT.

The CDR3 DNA reads as TGTGCCAGCACCGAGGGCCTAGCCGGGAGGGCCAATGAGCAGTTCTTC. This translates into CASTEGLAGRANEQFF. The chain links TRBV12-3 or TRBV12-4 to TRBJ2-1, with TRBD2 matching over 8 bases. Unmatched junction bases numbered 14, after V lost 7 bases and J lost 6 bases. The CDR3 extends over 16 amino acids.

The chain couples TRBV4-1 to TRBJ1-5, with D possibly TRBD1 on 6 matching bases. V gave up 4 bases and J gave up 4 bases, with 14 bases separating them. The CDR3 contains 15 residues. Germline CDR1 and CDR2: MGHRA and YSYEKL. The CDR3 DNA follows: TGCGCCAGCAGCCGGGAACAGGGAGGAAATCAGCCCCAGCATTTT. Its protein is CASSREQGGNQPQHF.

The rearrangement joins TRBV23-1 to TRBJ1-5; D is undetermined. TRBV23-1 carries the ORF label, with uncertain function. CDR3 size: 15 residues. V lost 5 bases and J 0 bases, leaving 11 bases between the germline ends. The CDR3 nucleotides read TGCGCCAGCAGTTTTACTCCCCATAGCAATCAGCCCCAGCATTTT. Residues: CASSFTPHSNQPQHF.

This clonotype was found many times. The rearrangement links TRBV7-2 to TRBJ2-5; perhaps TRBD1 as D (6 bases). CDR3 size: 17 residues. The germline CDR1 and CDR2 sequences are SGHTA and FQGNSA. Trimming shortened V by 1 base and J by 2 bases, and 17 bases separated the two germline ends. This CDR3 reads CASSLVGGGRGQETQYF. CDR3 in DNA: TGTGCCAGCAGCTTAGTAGGGGGTGGGAGAGGACAAGAGACCCAGTACTTC. Filled out from reference TRBV7-2 and TRBJ2-5, the complete variable domain reads GAGVSQSPSNKVTEKGKDVELRCDPISGHTALYWYRQSLGQGLEFLIYFQGNSAPDKSGLPSDRFSAERTGGSVSTLTIQRTQQEDSAVYLCASSLVGGGRGQETQYFGPGTRLLVL.

The sample holds a few counts of this clonotype. J is TRBJ1-2 and V is TRBV12-3 or TRBV12-4, with 8 positions matching TRBD1. V shed 6 bases, J shed 7 bases, and the junction held 7 bases outside the gene matches. The CDR3 extends over 13 amino acids. This chain's CDR3 is CASSKQGARGYTF. CDR3 bases: TGTGCCAGCAGCAAGCAGGGGGCGCGTGGCTACACCTTC.

This clonotype has only a few counts. The chain couples TRBV5-4 to TRBJ2-6, with a possible D match to TRBD2 (5 bases). V was pared by 2 bases and J by 2 bases, with 11 bases between. CDR3 length: 16 residues. Germline-derived CDR1 and CDR2 are SGHNT and YYREEE (reference sequence). The CDR3: CASSFARGAGANVLTF. In nucleotides, the CDR3 is TGTGCCAGCAGCTTCGCTCGGGGTGCTGGGGCCAACGTCCTGACTTTC.

This chain uses TRBV5-4 with TRBJ1-2, with unresolved D. The germline V gene has CDR1 SGHNT and CDR2 YYREEE (reference sequence). The CDR3 spans 14 residues. Trimming pared 4 bases from V and 4 bases from J, leaving 14 bases between. CDR3 region: CASSPGGEIYGYTF. The CDR3 bases are TGTGCCAGCAGCCCCGGCGGGGAAATCTATGGCTACACCTTC. Filled out from reference TRBV5-4 and TRBJ1-2, the complete variable domain reads ETGVTQSPTHLIKTRGQQVTLRCSSQSGHNTVSWYQQALGQGPQFIFQYYREEENGRGNFPPRFSGLQFPNYSSELNVNALELDDSALYLCASSPGGEIYGYTFGSGTRLTVV.

V and J are TRBV5-1 and TRBJ2-3; D is unclear. V dropped 2 bases and J dropped 7 bases, with 5 bases sitting between them. Germline CDR1 reads SGHRS; CDR2 reads YFSETQ. There are 11 residues in the CDR3. CDR3 amino acids: CASSLRNTQYF. The CDR3 DNA follows: TGCGCCAGCAGCTTAAGGAATACGCAGTATTTT.

This clonotype has only a few counts. This chain uses TRBV5-4 with TRBJ2-1; D might be TRBD2 (6 bases). The CDR3 covers 13 residues. CDR1 SGHNT and CDR2 YYREEE come from the germline V gene (reference sequence). V was pared by 4 bases and J by 7 bases, with 12 bases between. DNA for the CDR3: TGTGCCAGCAGCCGCTGGGGGGAGAATGAGCAGTTCTTC. It codes for CASSRWGENEQFF.

This chain connects TRBV11-2 to TRBJ2-7; D uncertain. Trimming cost V 0 bases and J 2 bases, with 8 bases left between them. The germline CDR1 and CDR2 sequences are SGHAT and FQNNGV. The CDR3 runs to 14 residues. CDR3 bases: TGTGCCAGCAGCTTAGATCGAACGGCCTACGAGCAGTACTTC. It encodes CASSLDRTAYEQYF.

The chain links TRBV4-1 to TRBJ2-7; possible D gene TRBD2, 6 bases. The V end was cut by 1 base, the J end by 2 bases, with 9 bases between. Per the germline V gene, CDR1 is MGHRA and CDR2 is YSYEKL. CDR3 size: 14 residues. CDR3 sequence reads: CASSQGSGAYEQYF. The CDR3 DNA reads TGCGCCAGCAGCCAAGGATCGGGGGCCTACGAGCAGTACTTC.

A word on this clonotype: A junction end diverges from the germline sequence, so it may reflect a read error. The chain carries TRBV5-6 and TRBJ2-5, with 9 bases fitting TRBD2. This CDR3 contains 15 residues. Germline-derived CDR1 and CDR2 are SGHDT and YYEEEE. The CDR3 here is CASSFETSGWETRYF. The CDR3 DNA reads as TGTGCCAGCAGCTTTGAAACTAGCGGGTGGGAGACCCGGTACTTC.

This clonotype came up many times. The chain uses TRBV7-2 and TRBJ2-5; D unclear. Trimming shortened V by 3 bases and J by 5 bases, and 10 bases separated the two germline ends. CDR1 is SGHTA and CDR2 is FQGNSA in the germline V gene. CDR3 length: 13 residues. The CDR3 DNA follows: TGTGCCAGCAGCTTCCAGCCTAGTGAGACCCAGTACTTC. Translated: CASSFQPSETQYF.

This clonotype was detected only a few times. V and J are TRBV19 and TRBJ2-3; D unclear. V lost 4 bases, J lost 0 bases, and 17 bases lay in between. Germline V gene lookup returns CDR1 LNHDA and CDR2 SQIVND (reference sequence). CDR3 length equals 17 residues. Here the CDR3 DNA reads TGTGCCAGTAGTAGTGAAAGGACCCTCGGGAGCACAGATACGCAGTATTTT. As protein: CASSSERTLGSTDTQYF.

This clonotype was seen a handful of times. The chain links TRBV28 to TRBJ2-7, with D perhaps TRBD1 (6 bases). This CDR3 contains 16 residues. Germline V lookup: CDR1 MDHEN, CDR2 SYDVKM. V lost 5 bases and J lost 4, with 21 bases in between. The CDR3 DNA sequence: TGTGCCAGCAGTCCCCAGGGGCGGAACTTAATATACGAGCAGTACTTC. This gives the protein CASSPQGRNLIYEQYF.

This clonotype was picked up a small number of times. The chain joins TRBV6-2 or TRBV6-3 to TRBJ1-1; 8 nucleotides align to TRBD1. Germline V gene lookup returns CDR1 MNHEY and CDR2 SVGEGT. The CDR3 is 13 amino acids. V lost 7 bases to trimming and J lost 1 base; unmatched junction nucleotides: 2. DNA of the CDR3: TGTGCCAGCACCGGGACAGGGAACACTGAAGCTTTCTTT. Residues: CASTGTGNTEAFF.

This clonotype has a count of ten or more. V gene TRBV2 combines with J gene TRBJ2-7, with 9 positions matching TRBD2. V trimming: 2 bases; J trimming: 5 bases; junction bases outside the gene matches: 7. This CDR3 has 15 amino acids. Germline V gene sequence: CDR1 SNHLY, CDR2 FYNNEI. The CDR3 region is CASSERSGGSNEQYF. DNA for the CDR3: TGTGCCAGCAGTGAAAGAAGCGGGGGGTCCAACGAGCAGTACTTC.

This clonotype appeared many times. The V gene is TRBV28, the J gene TRBJ2-3; 8 nucleotides line up with TRBD1. Germline loops: CDR1 MDHEN, CDR2 SYDVKM. V shed 6 bases and J 2 bases; nucleotides not matched to a gene: 7. There are 15 residues in the CDR3. CDR3 DNA sequence: TGTGCCAGCAGGACCACAGGGGGGCACACAGATACGCAGTATTTT. The encoded protein is CASRTTGGHTDTQYF.